The source of this TCR beta chain is a study of beta chain features in type 1 diabetes (dated by TCRdb to the late 2010s). General notes on the study: Patients and healthy donors did not differ in mean age, gender distribution, total cell number or subset yield. A total of roughly 99,000,000 sorted cells were examined across all samples, and the number of cells per subset was strongly correlated with RNA yield. Naive and central memory subsets were obtained from all 30 or so donors, but regulatory and stem cell-like memory subsets were isolated from only 8 patients and roughly eight healthy donors. The study compared TCRB repertoires of sorted circulating CD4+ T cell subsets between recently diagnosed type 1 diabetes patients and matched healthy donors.

As to this clone: The specificity of this receptor is unknown. The sample holds no much larger clone one base away, and base qualities are not on file. The sample carries other DNA sequences with the same CDR3.

From the cysteine up to the phenylalanine, the CDR3 has a length of 15 residues. CDR3 DNA only is kept here, 45 bases in frame from base 1. The germline V gene specifies SGHAT as CDR1 and FQNNGV as CDR2. The junction carries 18 bases between V and J, which are trimmed by 4 bases and 6 bases respectively. The entire amount of isolated RNA was reverse transcribed using the High Capacity cDNA Reverse Transcription Kit, so the sequenced TCRB transcripts were expressed ones. Deep immunoSEQ sequencing was performed on naive, central memory and regulatory T cell samples, with an average of around 3.4 million total reads per sample. After sorted cells were lysed in RLT buffer, RNA was extracted with DNase-treated RNeasy Micro or Mini kits, with the choice depending on cell number. Each cell subset was processed separately to prevent cross-contamination, with patient and healthy donor samples processed together. The immunoSEQ multiplex PCR was used to amplify TCRB sequences from cDNA, generating 87-bp fragments that spanned the CDR3 region. Amplicons were sequenced on the Illumina HiSeq platform. From the authors' description of their analysis: PCR bias was computationally corrected using synthetic template baselines, reads within Hamming distance 2 were collapsed, and singletons that could not be merged were discarded. Reads were aligned against IMGT so that V, D and J genes, CDR3 length and insertions or deletions at six rearrangement sites could be assigned. Clonotype counts were normalized to sorted cell number within each subset before computing true diversity and Gini coefficients with the tcR R package. The overlap coefficient, calculated on TCRB nucleotide sequences, was used to measure repertoire sharing. Out-of-frame TCRB sequences from naive cells were analyzed to stand in for the pre-selection repertoire. This is the immuneACCESS table as TCRdb keeps it, with only in-frame sequences that have V and J called. A part of the clones is gone; compared with another copy, unresolved V genes explain less than half, and the rest is unexplained. D and trimming come from the DNA, and the V and J calls and clone size come from that table. For this sample there are 200,000 to 250,000 clones; around an eighth appear just once. More than 0.025% of the sample is in the top ten clones.

A single peripheral blood draw of 90 to 150 mL on average was collected from each donor into heparinised tubes. Using a panel that included CD45RO, CCR7, CD25, CD127, CD95 and CD27, naive, central memory, regulatory and stem cell-like memory CD4+ T cells were sorted on a BD FACSAria II. All sorted populations exceeded 95% purity. PBMCs were isolated right away by Lymphoprep density gradient centrifugation and were stained directly, without culture. To minimize batch effects, samples were stained and sorted in pairs, one healthy donor with one patient per experiment. Summary of the overall study and its limitations: PCR may preferentially amplify shorter templates, but because patient and control samples were amplified and corrected together, any resulting skew would affect both groups equally. Patients with type 1 diabetes made fewer insertions and deleted more nucleotides at VDJ recombination sites, implying thymic rearrangement abnormalities. Naive, central memory and regulatory TCRB repertoires appeared to be more alike among patients than among healthy donors. Because cDNA was sequenced instead of genomic DNA, highly expressing activated cells could be over-represented, though the groups showed no difference in activation or CD3 levels. HLA sub-analyses involved small numbers of individuals, so any influence of HLA type on TCRB rearrangement remained unresolved. A moderate but significant shortening of TCRB CDR3 length was observed in type 1 diabetes patients in all four CD4+ subsets.

Sequenced input: naive CD4+ T cells from blood. Sample cell subset or site, as interpreted from the label and publication: true naive CD4+ T cells. This receptor was taken from a woman between 40 and 50 years old in good health. This chain is built from TRBV11-2 and TRBJ2-5; a weak D assignment points to TRBD2 (8 bases agree). The CDR3 reads as follows: CASSSEGGGGQTQYF. DNA sequence: TGTGCCAGCAGCTCCGAAGGGGGCGGGGGGCAGACCCAGTACTTC.